This T cell receptor beta chain was captured in a study of breast tumors, draining lymph nodes, adjacent tissues. The germline V and J ends were trimmed by 0 bases and 1 base, with 9 bases remaining between them. From germline, CDR1 is ENHRY and CDR2 SYGVKD. The CDR3 has 15 residues. Each CDR3 protein gets one entry after TCRdb re-called the multiplex PCR reads with MiXCR. The table shows tens of thousands of distinct CDR3 sequences, with under 25% occurring only once. This clonotype has a count of ten or more. The V and J genes are TRBV10-3 and TRBJ1-2; no reliable D call. This TCR derives from a female donor with breast cancer. Some clones in this sample may be carry-over from other donors' samples. The sequencing sample was made of breast tumor tissue. As DNA, the CDR3 is TGTGCCATCAGTGAGTCGGCCGGATATAACTATGGCTACACCTTC. This sequence encodes CAISESAGYNYGYTF.